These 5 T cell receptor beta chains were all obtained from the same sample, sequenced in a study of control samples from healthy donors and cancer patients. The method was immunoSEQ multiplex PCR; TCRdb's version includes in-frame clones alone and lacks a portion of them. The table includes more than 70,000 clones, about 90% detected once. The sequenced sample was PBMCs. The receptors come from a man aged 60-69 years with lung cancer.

In DNA form, the CDR3 reads TGTGCCACCAGTGATTTCCAGGGAGCCCTCCACTTT. Amino acid sequence: CATSDFQGALHF. The chain joins TRBV24-1 to TRBJ1-6; D perhaps matches TRBD1 (5 bases). Germline values: CDR1 KGHDR, CDR2 SFDVKD. V shed 1 base and J shed 14 bases, with 8 bases lying between them. The CDR3 spans 12 residues.

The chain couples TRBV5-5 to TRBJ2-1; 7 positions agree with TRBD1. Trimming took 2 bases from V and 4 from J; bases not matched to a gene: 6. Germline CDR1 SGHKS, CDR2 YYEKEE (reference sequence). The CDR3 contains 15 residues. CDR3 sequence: CASSFSTGIYNEQFF. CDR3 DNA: TGTGCCAGCAGCTTTTCGACAGGGATATACAATGAGCAGTTCTTC. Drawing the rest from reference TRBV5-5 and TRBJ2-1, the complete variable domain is DAGVTQSPTHLIKTRGQQVTLRCSPISGHKSVSWYQQVLGQGPQFIFQYYEKEERGRGNFPDRFSARQFPNYSSELNVNALLLGDSALYLCASSFSTGIYNEQFFGPGTRLTVL.

CDR3 coding DNA: TGTGCCACCAGTGTCGGGACAGTAACCGGGGAGCTGTTTTTT. It codes for CATSVGTVTGELFF. The genes are TRBV24-1 and TRBJ2-2, with 7 bases lining up with TRBD1. The CDR3 covers 14 residues. J was trimmed by 5 bases and V by 5 bases; bases with no gene match: 4. Germline assignment: CDR1 KGHDR and CDR2 SFDVKD.

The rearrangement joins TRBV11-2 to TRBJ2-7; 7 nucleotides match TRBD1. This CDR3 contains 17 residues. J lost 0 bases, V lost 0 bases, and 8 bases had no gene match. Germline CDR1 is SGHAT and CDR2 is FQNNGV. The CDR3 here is CASSLDSWGQSSYEQYF. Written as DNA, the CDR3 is TGTGCCAGCAGCTTAGATTCGTGGGGACAGAGCTCCTACGAGCAGTACTTC. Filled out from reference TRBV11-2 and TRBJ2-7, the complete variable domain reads EAGVAQSPRYKIIEKRQSVAFWCNPISGHATLYWYQQILGQGPKLLIQFQNNGVVDDSQLPKDRFSAERLKGVDSTLKIQPAKLEDSAVYLCASSLDSWGQSSYEQYFGPGTRLTVT.

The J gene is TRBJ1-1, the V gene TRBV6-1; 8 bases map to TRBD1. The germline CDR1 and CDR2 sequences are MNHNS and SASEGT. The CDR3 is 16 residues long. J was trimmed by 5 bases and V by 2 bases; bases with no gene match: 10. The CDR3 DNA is TGTGCCAGCAGTGAATTTGGCAGGGGGCGGACGACTGAAGCTTTCTTT. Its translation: CASSEFGRGRTTEAFF.